The entry that follows covers one T cell receptor (beta chain) sequence. This specimen includes other DNA sequences encoding the same CDR3. J was trimmed by 8 bases and V by 2 bases; bases with no gene match: 6. The CDR3 has 13 amino acids. From germline, CDR1 is SGDLS and CDR2 YYNGEE. The sample originates from a study of cytomegalovirus exposure and HLA in healthy donors. The PCR ran on 60 Vbeta and 13 Jbeta primers. Data came from immunoSEQ multiplex PCR; TCRdb stores just in-frame clones and leaves some out. The repertoire holds approximately 150,000 clones, with more than 75% as singletons. The chain couples TRBV9 to TRBJ1-2, with 7 bases identical to TRBD1. Sequenced input: PBMCs. The origin of this receptor is a female donor in good health and CMV-seronegative. The CDR3 sequence: CASSVTGVLGYTF. DNA for the CDR3: TGTGCCAGCAGCGTCACAGGGGTATTGGGCTACACCTTC. Supplemented by reference TRBV9 and TRBJ1-2, the full variable domain reads DSGVTQTPKHLITATGQRVTLRCSPRSGDLSVYWYQQSLDQGLQFLIQYYNGEERAKGNILERFSAQQFPDLHSELNLSSLELGDSALYFCASSVTGVLGYTFGSGTRLTVV.